Below, one T cell receptor (beta chain) is given with its context. Antigen: not known. The data are from a study of OX40 agonist ivuxolimab in advanced cancers. At the level of the study: Patients were dosed with the agonistic anti-OX40 (CD134) antibody ivuxolimab.

Germline V gene sequence: CDR1 MNHEY, CDR2 SVGAGI. With V trimmed by 5 bases and J by 3 bases, 8 bases remained unmatched. The CDR3 is made up of 15 amino acids. Study-level points and caveats: CD8+ T cells showed, on average, more clonal expansion than CD4+ cells. Both CD4+ and CD8+ T cell populations in blood had undergone clonal expansion by week 6 at 0.1 to 3.0 mg/kg. The work left the antigen specificity of expanded peripheral T cells undetermined.

The repertoire was sequenced with immunoSEQ multiplex PCR; TCRdb's copy has only in-frame clones and lacks some. Among around 65,000 clones listed, about nine tenths were seen once. Specimen: CD4+ or CD8+ T cells sorted from blood, collected in a trial of the OX40 agonist ivuxolimab. This TCR was sampled from an adult with an advanced solid tumor such as melanoma, head and neck, liver or kidney cancer. The chain employs TRBV6-5 and TRBJ2-7; 9 positions agree with TRBD2. The CDR3: CASSKISGSFYEQYF. The DNA for the CDR3 is TGTGCCAGCAGTAAAATTAGCGGGAGTTTCTACGAGCAGTACTTC.